Below, 24 T cell receptor beta chains from the same sample are listed, as sequenced in a study of T cell repertoires in cytomegalovirus infection. Which antigens these TCRs recognize remains unknown. Each CDR3 protein gets one entry after TCRdb re-called the reads with MiXCR. The table includes about 920,000 distinct CDR3 sequences, under 40% detected once. Source: cultured CD8+ T cells from PBMCs, taken from culture after CMV antigen stimulation. These receptors were taken from a human donor in good health (CMV status not recorded). Some clones in this sample may be carry-over from other donors' samples.

This clonotype was counted a few times. The chain has TRBV7-8 and TRBJ1-4; tentatively, D is TRBD1 (5 bases). Per germline, CDR1 SGHVS and CDR2 FQNEAQ. The ends were cut back, 1 base at V and 14 bases at J, with 11 bases in the middle. The CDR3 has 12 residues. Written as DNA, the CDR3 is TGTGCCAGCAGCTTAGGGGGACTCCAGCTGTTTTTT. The encoded protein is CASSLGGLQLFF.

The genes are TRBV6-5 and TRBJ2-1; 12 bases fit TRBD2. CDR1 and CDR2 (germline): MNHEY, SVGAGI. The CDR3 has 18 residues. After removal of 2 bases from V and 4 bases from J, the junction contained 9 bases not matched to a gene. CDR3 amino acids: CASSYGLLAGGLYNEQFF. Written as DNA, the CDR3 is TGTGCCAGCAGTTACGGCTTACTAGCGGGGGGATTGTACAATGAGCAGTTCTTC.

This clonotype was found once. The junction differs from germline at one of its ends, possibly a read error. The chain links TRBV4-2 to TRBJ2-1; 8 nucleotides line up with TRBD2. Germline V CDR1 and CDR2: LGHNA, YNFKEQ. The CDR3 covers 15 residues. CDR3 nucleotides: TGTACCAGCAGCCATAGCGGGGCGACCTCGATTGAGCAGTTCTTC. Protein sequence: CTSSHSGATSIEQFF.

A few counts support this clonotype. The rearrangement joins TRBV19 to TRBJ2-1, with TRBD1 identical over 8 bases. This CDR3 region has 16 residues. Germline CDR1 reads LNHDA; CDR2 reads SQIVND (reference sequence). V was clipped by 5 bases and J by 0 bases; unmatched bases: 6. This CDR3 reads CASSARQGSSYNEQFF. Written as DNA, the CDR3 is TGTGCCAGTAGTGCTCGACAGGGGAGCTCCTACAATGAGCAGTTCTTC.

The chain combines TRBV20-1 with TRBJ2-5; perhaps TRBD1 as D (6 bases). The CDR3 covers 18 residues. V shed 2 bases and J shed 1 base, with 23 bases lying between them. Germline CDR1 is DFQATT and CDR2 is SNEGSKA (reference sequence). DNA for the CDR3: TGCAGTGCTAGAAATCGGGTTTACAGGGCGTTAGTCCAAGAGACCCAGTACTTC. It codes for CSARNRVYRALVQETQYF.

This clonotype turned up a few times. The chain is built from TRBV7-8 and TRBJ2-1; possible D gene TRBD2, 6 bases. The V and J ends lost 4 bases and 1 base respectively, with 14 bases between them. The CDR3 is made up of 16 amino acids. Germline assignment: CDR1 SGHVS and CDR2 FQNEAQ. The CDR3, as DNA: TGTGCCAGCAGCTCCCCCAGGGACTCTTCCTACAATGAGCAGTTCTTC. Its protein is CASSSPRDSSYNEQFF.

This clonotype was detected only a few times. The V gene is TRBV13, the J gene TRBJ2-7, with TRBD2 as a possible D gene (7 bases). CDR3 length equals 15 residues. V was trimmed by 5 bases and J by 3 bases, leaving 17 bases between them. Germline loops: CDR1 PRHDT, CDR2 FYEKMQ (reference sequence). CDR3 bases: TGTGCCAGCAGCCTAACCGGGGAGGGGGACTACGAGCAGTACGTC. Protein product: CASSLTGEGDYEQYV.

The table lists this clonotype with a few counts. The V and J genes are TRBV20-1 and TRBJ1-2; D may be TRBD1 (5 bases). Per the germline V gene, CDR1 is DFQATT and CDR2 is SNEGSKA (reference sequence). Trimming removed 1 base at V and 2 bases at J, with 11 bases between. This CDR3 contains 14 residues. CDR3 amino acids: CSARGIRGNYGYTF. DNA for the CDR3: TGCAGTGCTAGAGGGATACGGGGGAACTATGGCTACACCTTC.

In this sample, this clonotype turned up a few times. The chain carries TRBV7-9 and TRBJ2-5; 8 bases align to TRBD2. Germline trimming cut 4 bases from V and 2 bases from J; bases unmatched to any gene: 6. Germline CDR1 SEHNR, CDR2 FQNEAQ (reference sequence). The CDR3 contains 15 residues. In DNA form, the CDR3 reads TGTGCCAGCAGCTCCTACGAGCGGGGGCAAGAGACCCAGTACTTC. Translating gives CASSSYERGQETQYF.

This clonotype was seen a few times. V usage is TRBV28 and J usage is TRBJ2-1, with D possibly called TRBD1 or TRBD2 (5 bases each). Germline V gene lookup returns CDR1 MDHEN and CDR2 SYDVKM. This CDR3 is built from 15 residues. V was shortened by 4 bases and J by 4 bases, with 14 bases between the two germline ends. CDR3 in amino acids: CASSSPGTEYNEQFF. CDR3 nucleotide sequence: TGTGCCAGCAGTTCTCCCGGGACGGAGTACAATGAGCAGTTCTTC.

This chain connects TRBV19 to TRBJ2-1; D is tentatively TRBD1 or TRBD2 (5 bases each). Per germline, CDR1 LNHDA and CDR2 SQIVND (reference sequence). V lost 3 bases and J 0 bases, leaving 12 bases between the germline ends. CDR3 length equals 16 residues. This CDR3 reads CASSIGTDSSYNEQFF. The CDR3 bases are TGTGCCAGTAGTATTGGGACGGATAGCTCCTACAATGAGCAGTTCTTC.

The chain recombines TRBV7-9 with TRBJ1-2; tentatively, D is TRBD1 (6 bases). Between the trimmed V and J ends, which lost 5 bases and 11 bases, there was a span of 12 bases. The germline V gene has CDR1 SEHNR and CDR2 FQNEAQ (reference sequence). This CDR3 has 11 amino acids. The CDR3 sequence: CASSLRQDYTF. The CDR3, as DNA: TGTGCCAGCAGCCTTAGACAGGATTACACCTTC.

This clonotype was detected only a few times. CDR3: CASTPSWGLAKNIQYF. The CDR3 DNA follows: TGTGCCAGCACCCCGTCGTGGGGCCTAGCCAAAAACATTCAGTACTTC. This chain connects TRBV6-1 to TRBJ2-4, with D maybe TRBD1 (5 bases). Germline values: CDR1 MNHNS, CDR2 SASEGT. This CDR3 has 16 amino acids. Trimming removed 7 bases at V and 0 bases at J, with 16 bases between.

This clonotype was counted at least ten times. The rearrangement joins TRBV7-2 to TRBJ2-7, with D perhaps TRBD2 (6 bases). This CDR3 region has 16 residues. V was pared by 1 base and J by 3 bases, with 16 bases between. The V gene's germline CDR1 is SGHTA and CDR2 FQGNSA. Written as DNA, the CDR3 is TGTGCCAGCAGCTTAGTTGGAGGGGAAGGATTCTACGAGCAGTACTTC. The encoded protein is CASSLVGGEGFYEQYF.

The chain couples TRBV27 to TRBJ2-3, with 8 bases that match TRBD1. V lost 9 bases, J lost 0 bases, and 11 bases stayed unmatched. The CDR3 covers 16 residues. CDR1 MNHEY and CDR2 SMNVEV come from the germline V gene (reference sequence). The CDR3 loop is CASNTRGRNSTDTQYF. The CDR3 DNA reads as TGTGCCAGTAACACCAGGGGGCGTAATAGCACAGATACGCAGTATTTT.

This clonotype turned up a few times. V and J are TRBV27 and TRBJ2-7, with TRBD2 matching 8 bases. The CDR3 consists of 14 residues. V lost 10 bases, J lost 0 bases, and 8 bases stayed unmatched. Germline assignment: CDR1 MNHEY and CDR2 SMNVEV (reference sequence). The CDR3, as DNA: TGTGCCACCTACCCCGGGGGGGCCTCCTACGAGCAGTACGTC. It is translated as CATYPGGASYEQYV.

V gene TRBV7-6 combines with J gene TRBJ2-1; the match to TRBD2 covers 8 bases. The germline CDR1 and CDR2 sequences are SGHVS and FNYEAQ. The ends lost 4 bases at V and 10 bases at J; junction bases unmatched: 12. CDR3 size: 15 residues. CDR3 sequence reads: CASSYQGGGMEEQFF. CDR3 coding DNA: TGTGCCAGCAGCTATCAGGGCGGGGGGATGGAGGAGCAGTTCTTC. Full variable domain (remainder filled in from reference TRBV7-6 and TRBJ2-1): GAGVSQSPRYKVTKRGQDVALRCDPISGHVSLYWYRQALGQGPEFLTYFNYEAQQDKSGLPNDRFSAERPEGSISTLTIQRTEQRDSAMYRCASSYQGGGMEEQFFGPGTRLTVL.

The V call is TRBV3-1, the J call TRBJ2-7, with unresolved D. The germline V gene encodes CDR1 LGHDT and CDR2 YNNKEL (reference sequence). V was shortened by 1 base and J by 3 bases, with 16 bases between the two germline ends. The CDR3 has 16 amino acids. The CDR3 sequence is CASSQVPRTRDYEQYF. For the CDR3, the DNA is TGTGCCAGCAGCCAAGTTCCACGAACTCGTGACTACGAGCAGTACTTC.

This clonotype was counted a few times. The chain employs TRBV27 and TRBJ2-6; D gene unclear. The CDR3 covers 16 residues. The germline CDR1 and CDR2 sequences are MNHEY and SMNVEV (reference sequence). Trimming shortened V by 6 bases and J by 0 bases, and 12 bases separated the two germline ends. CDR3 region: CASSSSEASGANVLTF. DNA for the CDR3: TGTGCCAGCAGCTCCAGTGAGGCCTCTGGGGCCAACGTCCTGACTTTC.

The chain links TRBV4-3 to TRBJ2-1; TRBD2 matches 9 bases. J lost 10 bases, V lost 0 bases, and 13 bases had no gene match. CDR3 length: 17 amino acids. Germline V lookup: CDR1 LGHNA, CDR2 YSLEER. CDR3 bases: TGCGCCAGCAGCCAAGAGCGGCTCGCGGGGGGGATGGAGGAGCAGTTCTTC. This gives the protein CASSQERLAGGMEEQFF.

This clonotype was seen a handful of times. V and J are TRBV28 and TRBJ2-1; D is undetermined. V was shortened by 2 bases and J by 2 bases, with 7 bases between the two germline ends. The CDR3 is 14 amino acids. Germline V gives CDR1 MDHEN, CDR2 SYDVKM. The CDR3 spells CASSLIGTYNEQFF. In DNA form, the CDR3 reads TGTGCCAGCAGTTTAATCGGAACCTACAATGAGCAGTTCTTC. The entire variable domain, with the rest obtained from reference TRBV28 and TRBJ2-1, is as follows: DVKVTQSSRYLVKRTGEKVFLECVQDMDHENMFWYRQDPGLGLRLIYFSYDVKMKEKGDIPEGYSVSREKKERFSLILESASTNQTSMYLCASSLIGTYNEQFFGPGTRLTVL.

The V gene is TRBV5-5, the J gene TRBJ1-4; D might be TRBD1 (5 bases). Germline V lookup: CDR1 SGHKS, CDR2 YYEKEE (reference sequence). This CDR3 has 14 amino acids. The V gene lost 5 bases and the J gene lost 8 bases, with 16 bases spanning the gap. The CDR3 here is CASSPTDLREKLFF. CDR3 sequence (DNA): TGTGCCAGCAGTCCGACAGACCTCCGGGAAAAACTGTTTTTT. Full variable domain (rest looked up from reference TRBV5-5 and TRBJ1-4): DAGVTQSPTHLIKTRGQQVTLRCSPISGHKSVSWYQQVLGQGPQFIFQYYEKEERGRGNFPDRFSARQFPNYSSELNVNALLLGDSALYLCASSPTDLREKLFFGSGTQLSVL.

The CDR3: CASSRDDPSGNTIYF. The CDR3 DNA reads as TGTGCCAGCAGCCGAGACGACCCCTCTGGAAACACCATATATTTT. This chain connects TRBV5-4 to TRBJ1-3; D not certain. CDR1 is SGHNT, CDR2 YYREEE, per germline (reference sequence). V gave up 4 bases and J gave up 0 bases, with 11 bases separating them. The CDR3 runs to 15 residues.

The sample holds a few counts of this clonotype. The CDR3 region is CSVEGQSYEQYF. CDR3 bases: TGCAGCGTTGAAGGTCAATCCTACGAGCAGTACTTC. The chain has TRBV29-1 and TRBJ2-7; D not certain. The CDR3 consists of 12 residues. V was shortened by 1 base and J by 1 base, with 5 bases between the two germline ends. The V gene's germline CDR1 is SQVTM and CDR2 ANQGSEA.